These T cell receptor beta chains were read from a single sample in a study of T cells after yellow fever vaccination. TCRdb reprocessed the 5' RACE reads with MiXCR, giving one entry per CDR3 protein. The sample has 150,000 or so distinct CDR3 sequences; less than 8.5% are singletons. Sequenced here: CD4+ T cells sorted from PBMCs, sampled 10 days after the yellow fever booster vaccination. Receptors were obtained from a man younger than 45 who received the YFV17D yellow fever vaccine. The CDR3 runs from the conserved cysteine through the conserved F or W. D genes are given only for firm matches. Some rows have no size entry. The others give once, few or many, or a class for an expanded clone.

V gene	D gene	J gene	clone size	CDR3 protein	CDR3 DNA
TRBV3-1	TRBD2	TRBJ2-3	many	CASSQLVAGGFTDTQYF	TGTGCCAGCAGCCAATTAGTAGCGGGAGGATTCACAGATACGCAGTATTTT
TRBV19	.	TRBJ2-5	few	CASSTLGGGTQYF	TGTGCCAGTAGTACCCTAGGAGGAGGGACCCAGTACTTC
TRBV7-9	TRBD2	TRBJ2-5	many	CASTTAGGAETQYF	TGTGCCAGCACCACCGCCGGGGGGGCCGAGACCCAGTACTTC
TRBV12-3/TRBV12-4	.	TRBJ2-1	few	CASRGSQGGNEQFF	TGTGCCAGCAGAGGGTCCCAGGGAGGCAATGAGCAGTTCTTC
TRBV20-1	TRBD1	TRBJ1-1	few	CSARDPTGGTEAFF	TGCAGTGCTAGAGATCCCACAGGGGGCACTGAAGCTTTCTTT
TRBV6-1	.	TRBJ2-5	many	CASSLGQSKETQYF	TGTGCCAGCAGTCTAGGACAGTCGAAAGAGACCCAGTACTTC
TRBV7-2	TRBD2	TRBJ2-1	many	CASSHNGASGRPREQFF	TGTGCCAGCAGCCATAACGGAGCTAGCGGGAGGCCGAGGGAGCAGTTCTTC
TRBV5-4	.	TRBJ1-6	.	CASSLALGSSNSPLHF	TGTGCCAGCAGCTTGGCTCTGGGGAGCTCTAATTCACCCCTCCACTTT
TRBV11-2	.	TRBJ2-3	many	CASSLRLGLSDTQYF	TGTGCCAGCAGCTTGCGTCTGGGACTTTCAGATACGCAGTATTTT
TRBV12-3/TRBV12-4	TRBD2	TRBJ2-7	many	CASSMTSGTEQYF	TGTGCCAGCAGTATGACTAGCGGGACTGAGCAGTACTTC
TRBV29-1	.	TRBJ2-5	many	CSAGTGEQSF	TGCAGCGCCGGTACGGGGGAACAGTCCTTC
TRBV12-3/TRBV12-4	.	TRBJ2-5	.	CTISLSYRWGRELEETQYF	TGTACCATCAGTTTAAGTTATCGATGGGGCAGAGAACTTGAAGAGACCCAGTACTTC
TRBV3-1	TRBD1	TRBJ2-7	many	CASSQVLGGNYEQYF	TGTGCCAGCAGCCAAGTATTAGGGGGCAATTACGAGCAGTACTTC
TRBV6-2/TRBV6-3	.	TRBJ1-5	many	CASSYAGWDQPQHF	TGTGCCAGCAGTTACGCGGGATGGGATCAGCCCCAGCATTTT
TRBV7-2	TRBD2	TRBJ2-3	many	CASSLRSGRLDTQYF	TGTGCCAGCAGCTTAAGAAGCGGGAGGCTAGATACGCAGTATTTT
TRBV7-2	.	TRBJ2-7	many	CASSLNSVYEQYF	TGTGCCAGCAGCTTAAATTCTGTCTACGAGCAGTACTTC
TRBV6-5	TRBD1	TRBJ1-2	many	CASSFGQGARYTF	TGTGCCAGCAGTTTCGGACAGGGGGCCCGCTACACCTTC
TRBV19	.	TRBJ1-1	many	CASSIKNGEAFF	TGTGCCAGTAGTATAAAGAACGGTGAAGCTTTCTTT
TRBV2	TRBD2	TRBJ2-2	once	CTISPTSGRLNTGELFF	TGTACCATCAGCCCGACTAGCGGGAGGCTTAACACCGGGGAGCTGTTTTTT
TRBV20-1	TRBD1	TRBJ1-4	many	CSARGQGFSTNEKLFF	TGCAGTGCTAGAGGACAGGGGTTTTCAACTAATGAAAAACTGTTTTTT
TRBV5-1	.	TRBJ2-3	many	CASMGGGLTDTQYF	TGCGCCAGCATGGGAGGGGGGCTCACAGATACGCAGTATTTT
TRBV20-1	.	TRBJ2-7	.	CSAISRTLSSYEQYF	TGCAGTGCCATTTCTCGGACCCTCAGCTCCTACGAGCAGTACTTC
TRBV4-3	TRBD2	TRBJ2-2	many	CASSPGGMSSNTGELFF	TGCGCCAGCAGCCCCGGGGGGATGAGTTCCAACACCGGGGAGCTGTTTTTT
TRBV7-2	TRBD2	TRBJ2-1	many	CASSFLAGGDEQFF	TGTGCCAGCAGCTTCCTAGCGGGAGGCGACGAGCAGTTCTTC